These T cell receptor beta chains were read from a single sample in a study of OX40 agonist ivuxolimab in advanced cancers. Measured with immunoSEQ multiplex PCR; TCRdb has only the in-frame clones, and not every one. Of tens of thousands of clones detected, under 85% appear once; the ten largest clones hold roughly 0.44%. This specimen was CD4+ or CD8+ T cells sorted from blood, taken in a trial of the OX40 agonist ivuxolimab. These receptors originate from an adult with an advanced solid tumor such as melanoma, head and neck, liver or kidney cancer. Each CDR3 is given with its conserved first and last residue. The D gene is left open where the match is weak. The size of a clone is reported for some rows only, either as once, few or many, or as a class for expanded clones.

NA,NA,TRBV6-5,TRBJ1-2,TGTGCCAGCAGTTACGGGGCAGGGAAGGGCTATGGCTACACCTTC,CASSYGAGKGYGYTF
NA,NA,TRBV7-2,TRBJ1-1,TGTGCCAGCAGCCATGGACAGAGGTTGACGCACACTGAAGCTTTCTTT,CASSHGQRLTHTEAFF
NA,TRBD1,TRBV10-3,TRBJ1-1,TGTGCCATCAGTGGAATAGGGGGCGGCCTGAAAGCTTTCTTT,CAISGIGGGLKAFF
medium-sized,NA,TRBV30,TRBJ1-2,TGTGCCTGGAGTGTATCGCACGGCTATGGCTACACCTTC,CAWSVSHGYGYTF
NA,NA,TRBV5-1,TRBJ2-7,TGCGCCAGCGGCCCCGTGGACATGAGGTACGAGCAGTACTTC,CASGPVDMRYEQYF
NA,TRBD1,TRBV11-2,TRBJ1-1,TGTGCCAGCAGCAGTACAGGGGCCCTGAACACTGAAGCTTTCTTT,CASSSTGALNTEAFF
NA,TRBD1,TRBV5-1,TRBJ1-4,TGCGCCAGCAGCTTGACGGGACAGGAAGGTGAAAAACTGTTTTTT,CASSLTGQEGEKLFF
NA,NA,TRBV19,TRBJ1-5,TGTGCCAGTAGCATGTGGGGTTCAAATCAGCCCCAGCATTTT,CASSMWGSNQPQHF
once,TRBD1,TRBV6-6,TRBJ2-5,TGTGCCAGCAGGACAGGGGGCGCGGAGACCCAGTACTTC,CASRTGGAETQYF
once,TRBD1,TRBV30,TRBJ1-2,TGTGCCGGAACAGGGGGTTTGGGCTATGGCTACACCTTC,CAGTGGLGYGYTF